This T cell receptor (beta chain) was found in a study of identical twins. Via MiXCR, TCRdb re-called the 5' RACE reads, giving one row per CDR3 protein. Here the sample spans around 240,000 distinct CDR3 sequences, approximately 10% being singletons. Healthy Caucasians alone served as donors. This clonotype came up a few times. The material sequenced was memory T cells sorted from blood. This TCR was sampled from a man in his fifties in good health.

This chain's CDR3 is CASSRRGAGANLQQYF. CDR3 DNA sequence: TGTGCCAGCAGTCGCAGGGGGGCGGGAGCAAATCTCCAGCAGTATTTT. The V call is TRBV14, the J call TRBJ2-3; D possibly uses TRBD1 or TRBD2 (7 bases each). The CDR3 runs 16 residues. Trimming took 6 bases from V and 11 from J, leaving 27 bases between them. Germline V gene lookup returns CDR1 SGHDN and CDR2 FVKESK.